The sample holds one count of the clone carrying this T cell receptor beta chain. Its antigen is still unknown. CD4+ T cells specific for antigen were expanded with viral peptide pools by the ViraFEST assay before sequencing. Subsequent to a culture period of roughly 11 days, CD4+ T cells were isolated. IL-2 medium was substituted for half the medium on days 3 and 7. The sample belongs to a study of vaccination effects on CD4 cells after COVID-19. Trimming removed 4 bases from V and 4 bases from J; junction bases left unmatched: 3. Germline assignment: CDR1 LNHDA and CDR2 SQIVND (reference sequence). CDR3 size: 13 residues. Assay used: immunoSEQ multiplex PCR; TCRdb lists only in-frame clones, some missing. In the table there are over 55,000 clones, 75% to 85% of which are singletons.

The rearrangement links TRBV19 to TRBJ2-5, with TRBD1 identical over 7 bases. The sequences come from CD4+ T cells from PBMCs cultured with HCoV-229E spike peptides, collected before COVID-19 vaccination. The clonotype was recovered from a human donor who received a COVID-19 vaccine. CDR3 DNA: TGTGCCAGTAGTAGGGGACAGAGAGAGACCCAGTACTTC. It codes for CASSRGQRETQYF.